The 13 T cell receptor beta chains listed next were all sequenced from one sample in a study of graft-versus-host responses after intestinal transplantation. These receptors have no known antigen. Clones were read by immunoSEQ multiplex PCR, and TCRdb kept only the in-frame ones, dropping some. The sample consists of roughly 99,000 clones, 85% to 95% of them appearing once. Sequenced material: unstimulated CD8+ T cells sorted from spleen or lymph node cells, taken before transplant. The receptors were gathered from a human donor who was the organ donor for an intestinal transplant.

The CDR3 loop reads CASSELGTQYEQYF. CDR3 DNA: TGTGCCAGCAGTGAACTCGGGACTCAGTACGAGCAGTACTTC. The genes are TRBV6-1 and TRBJ2-7; possibly TRBD2 for D (6 bases). Germline CDR1 reads MNHNS; CDR2 reads SASEGT. V lost 2 bases, J lost 4 bases, and 12 bases lay in between. This CDR3 contains 14 residues.

This rearrangement joins TRBV28 to TRBJ1-5; D gene unclear. V was pared by 11 bases and J by 2 bases, with 16 bases between. CDR1 is MDHEN, CDR2 SYDVKM, per germline. This CDR3 contains 14 residues. The CDR3 sequence is CASEGYGGNQPQHF. The CDR3 coding sequence is TGTGCCTCGGAGGGTTATGGGGGCAATCAGCCCCAGCATTTT.

The DNA for the CDR3 is TGTGCCAGCTCACGACCGGACAGGCAGCACTATGGCTACACCTTC. This codes for CASSRPDRQHYGYTF. The gene calls are TRBV18 and TRBJ1-2, with 7 bases fitting TRBD1. This CDR3 is built from 15 residues. The trim removed 4 bases at V and 3 bases at J, leaving 8 bases unmatched. Germline V gene data show CDR1 as KGHSH and CDR2 as LQKENI.

The chain couples TRBV5-1 to TRBJ2-1; tentatively, D is TRBD1 (5 bases). V was cut by 4 bases and J by 7 bases, with 9 bases left in between. CDR3 size: 12 residues. Germline loops: CDR1 SGHRS, CDR2 YFSETQ. CDR3 region: CASSPDRNEQFF. For the CDR3, the DNA is TGCGCCAGCAGCCCCGACAGAAATGAGCAGTTCTTC.

The rearrangement uses TRBV10-1 and TRBJ2-7; perhaps TRBD2 as D (5 bases). The CDR3 has 15 residues. The germline V and J ends were trimmed by 1 base and 1 base, with 11 bases remaining between them. Germline V gives CDR1 WNHNN, CDR2 SYGVQD (reference sequence). The chain's CDR3 is CASSEWAGNSYEQYF. The CDR3 nucleotides read TGCGCCAGCAGTGAGTGGGCGGGTAATTCCTACGAGCAGTACTTC.

The chain carries TRBV5-6 and TRBJ2-1; D is unresolved. V shed 1 base and J shed 10 bases, with 9 bases lying between them. CDR1 is SGHDT, CDR2 YYEEEE, per germline. CDR3 size: 12 residues. The CDR3 spells CASSLLPVEQFF. CDR3 coding DNA: TGTGCCAGCAGCTTGCTTCCGGTCGAGCAGTTCTTC.

V usage is TRBV28 and J usage is TRBJ2-1; D unclear. Germline V gene sequence: CDR1 MDHEN, CDR2 SYDVKM. V lost 6 bases to trimming and J lost 0 bases, with 9 bases between them. The CDR3 loop spans 14 amino acids. The CDR3 reads CASRVFGSYNEQFF. CDR3 sequence (DNA): TGTGCCAGCAGGGTATTCGGCTCCTACAATGAGCAGTTCTTC.

The chain links TRBV7-6 to TRBJ2-7, with 10 bases aligning to TRBD2. The CDR3 length is 15 residues. CDR1 is SGHVS, CDR2 FNYEAQ, per germline. V lost 4 bases and J lost 3; bases outside the gene matches: 6. This CDR3 is CASSSTSGIIYEQYF. The DNA for the CDR3 is TGTGCCAGCAGCTCAACTAGCGGGATAATCTACGAGCAGTACTTC.

A single count supports this clone. V and J are TRBV5-6 and TRBJ2-7, with 8 nucleotides matching TRBD1. The germline V gene has CDR1 SGHDT and CDR2 YYEEEE. Trimming cost V 2 bases and J 4 bases; bases outside gene matches: 14. CDR3 length equals 17 residues. The CDR3 sequence is CASSFGWTGTLPYEQYF. CDR3 in DNA: TGTGCCAGCAGCTTCGGGTGGACAGGGACCCTCCCTTACGAGCAGTACTTC.

This chain joins TRBV5-4 and TRBJ2-5; no definite D call. V was shortened by 1 base and J by 2 bases, with 6 bases between the two germline ends. CDR1 and CDR2 (germline): SGHNT, YYREEE (reference sequence). This CDR3 has 13 amino acids. Here the CDR3 reads CASSLPLQETQYF. As DNA, the CDR3 is TGTGCCAGCAGCTTGCCTCTTCAAGAGACCCAGTACTTC.

The genes are TRBV6-5 and TRBJ2-5; 10 bases line up with TRBD2. Unmatched junction bases numbered 4, after V lost 2 bases and J lost 4 bases. The CDR3 has 15 amino acids. Germline CDR1 MNHEY, CDR2 SVGAGI. CDR3 region: CASSYPGLASETQYF. CDR3 nucleotide sequence: TGTGCCAGCAGTTACCCGGGACTAGCGTCAGAGACCCAGTACTTC.

The V gene is TRBV5-4, the J gene TRBJ1-6; possibly TRBD1 for D (5 bases). Per germline, CDR1 SGHNT and CDR2 YYREEE (reference sequence). V was pared by 0 bases and J by 6 bases, with 7 bases between. CDR3 length: 14 residues. The CDR3 here is CASSLEGPNSPLHF. CDR3 sequence (DNA): TGTGCCAGCAGCTTGGAGGGGCCTAATTCACCCCTCCACTTT.

The V and J genes are TRBV28 and TRBJ1-2; D gene ambiguous. In germline, CDR1 is MDHEN, CDR2 SYDVKM. Trimming removed 8 bases at V and 2 bases at J, with 12 bases between. The CDR3 length is 13 residues. This CDR3 reads CASQDSGNYGYTF. CDR3 DNA: TGTGCCAGCCAAGATTCAGGCAACTATGGCTACACCTTC.